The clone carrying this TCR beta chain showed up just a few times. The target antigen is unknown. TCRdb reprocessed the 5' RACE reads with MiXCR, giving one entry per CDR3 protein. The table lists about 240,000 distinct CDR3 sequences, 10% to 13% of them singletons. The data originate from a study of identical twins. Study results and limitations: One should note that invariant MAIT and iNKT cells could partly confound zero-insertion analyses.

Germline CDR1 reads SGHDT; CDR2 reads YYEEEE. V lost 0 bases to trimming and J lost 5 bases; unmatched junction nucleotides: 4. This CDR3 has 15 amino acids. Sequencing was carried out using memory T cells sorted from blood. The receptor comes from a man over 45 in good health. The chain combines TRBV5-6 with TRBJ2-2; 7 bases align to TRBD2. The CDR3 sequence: CASSLANSGTGELFF. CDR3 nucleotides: TGTGCCAGCAGCTTGGCGAATAGCGGGACCGGGGAGCTGTTTTTT.